Listed here are 8 T cell receptor beta chains from one sample, sequenced in a study of blood T cell repertoires in COVID-19. The assay was immunoSEQ multiplex PCR, and TCRdb's table has in-frame clones only and misses some. The sample yields roughly 200,000 clones, 88% seen once. Sequenced sample: peripheral blood. These receptor sequences come from a woman in her twenties or thirties with acute or convalescent COVID-19.

CDR3 loop: CASSPDWLTNEKLFF. The CDR3 nucleotides read TGTGCCAGCAGCCCGGACTGGTTAACTAATGAAAAACTGTTTTTT. The V gene is TRBV4-2, the J gene TRBJ1-4; D is ambiguous. CDR1 LGHNA and CDR2 YNFKEQ come from the germline V gene. There are 15 residues in the CDR3. Trimming pared 4 bases from V and 1 base from J, leaving 10 bases between.

The rearrangement uses TRBV29-1 and TRBJ2-3, with D uncertain. The germline V gene has CDR1 SQVTM and CDR2 ANQGSEA. Trimming took 8 bases from V and 1 from J, leaving 13 bases between them. This CDR3 contains 13 residues. As DNA, the CDR3 is TGCAGCTGCTCCGGAGCCGGCACAGATACGCAGTATTTT. Its protein is CSCSGAGTDTQYF.

The genes are TRBV28 and TRBJ2-2; 10 nucleotides line up with TRBD1. Trimming cost V 6 bases and J 9 bases; bases outside gene matches: 13. From germline, CDR1 is MDHEN and CDR2 SYDVKM. The CDR3 totals 16 residues. The CDR3 coding sequence is TGTGCCAGCAGCTTTGCGGGACAGGGGAGGGGGCGGGAGCTGTTTTTT. Translating gives CASSFAGQGRGRELFF. The full variable domain, in which reference TRBV28 and TRBJ2-2 provide the parts outside the CDR3, is DVKVTQSSRYLVKRTGEKVFLECVQDMDHENMFWYRQDPGLGLRLIYFSYDVKMKEKGDIPEGYSVSREKKERFSLILESASTNQTSMYLCASSFAGQGRGRELFFGEGSRLTVL.

The chain is built from TRBV9 and TRBJ2-1; a weak D match, TRBD1 (5 bases). Per germline, CDR1 SGDLS and CDR2 YYNGEE. Trimming shortened V by 0 bases and J by 9 bases, and 10 bases separated the two germline ends. The CDR3 spans 13 residues. CDR3 nucleotides: TGTGCCAGCAGCGTAGGGGGCGCAGGTGAGCAGTTCTTC. This gives the protein CASSVGGAGEQFF.

The CDR3 loop is CASSPDRGGYEQYF. The CDR3 bases are TGTGCCAGCAGTCCGGACAGGGGAGGGTACGAGCAGTACTTC. V is TRBV6-5 and J is TRBJ2-7; 9 bases line up with TRBD1. V shed 5 bases, J shed 4 bases, and the junction held 6 bases outside the gene matches. Germline V gene lookup returns CDR1 MNHEY and CDR2 SVGAGI. CDR3 length: 14 residues.

The chain joins TRBV7-2 to TRBJ2-3; D possibly corresponds to TRBD1 (5 bases). The germline V and J ends were trimmed by 8 bases and 3 bases, with 18 bases remaining between them. The CDR3 contains 15 residues. Looked up from germline, CDR1 is SGHTA and CDR2 is FQGNSA. The CDR3 is CASGVRGRWTDTQYF. DNA of the CDR3: TGTGCCAGCGGCGTAAGGGGCCGGTGGACAGATACGCAGTATTTT.

Turning to this clone: Compared with germline, one end of the junction differs, possibly owing to a read error. This sequence joins TRBV28 and TRBJ1-5; D is unclear. This CDR3 region has 12 residues. Per the germline V gene, CDR1 is MDHEN and CDR2 is SYDVKM. The CDR3, as DNA: TGTGCCAACAGTTTAGAGGGCCAGCCCCAGCATTTT. It encodes CANSLEGQPQHF.

The chain links TRBV5-4 to TRBJ2-5; 15 bases line up with TRBD2. CDR3 length: 16 amino acids. The germline V gene encodes CDR1 SGHNT and CDR2 YYREEE (reference sequence). Unmatched junction bases numbered 8, after V lost 4 bases and J lost 7 bases. CDR3 protein: CASSPGTSGRFGTQYF. The CDR3 DNA is TGTGCCAGCAGCCCTGGGACTAGCGGGAGGTTTGGGACCCAGTACTTC.